The 16 T cell receptor beta chains listed next were all sequenced from one sample in a study of blood T cells in healthy people across ages. A second about 7 to 12 cycle PCR used barcoded and J-beta primers. TCRdb recomputed calls from the 5' RACE reads with MiXCR, one row per CDR3 protein. The sample yields about 1.5 million distinct CDR3 sequences, approximately 42% seen once. Sequencing was done on a sample of blood. The source of these receptors is a young woman in good health.

The rearrangement uses TRBV27 and TRBJ1-1; D gene ambiguous. The length of the CDR3 is 13 residues. Trimming removed 3 bases from V and 2 bases from J, with 7 bases in between. Germline V gene lookup returns CDR1 MNHEY and CDR2 SMNVEV (reference sequence). Written as DNA, the CDR3 is TGTGCCAGCAGTTTTTTTAGTAACACTGAAGCTTTCTTT. The encoded protein is CASSFFSNTEAFF.

The chain links TRBV28 to TRBJ2-3; possibly TRBD1 for D (5 bases). The CDR3 spans 14 residues. Germline values: CDR1 MDHEN, CDR2 SYDVKM. V was pared by 10 bases and J by 0 bases, with 14 bases between. The CDR3 is CATKGVLSTDTQYF. CDR3 coding DNA: TGTGCCACGAAAGGGGTCCTTAGCACAGATACGCAGTATTTT.

The chain combines TRBV27 with TRBJ2-2, with a possible D match to TRBD1 (6 bases). From germline, CDR1 is MNHEY and CDR2 SMNVEV (reference sequence). The length of the CDR3 is 16 residues. The V and J ends lost 3 bases and 1 base respectively, with 12 bases between them. The CDR3 DNA sequence: TGTGCCAGCAGTTTGAATCAGGGGATGAACACCGGGGAGCTGTTTTTT. Residues: CASSLNQGMNTGELFF.

The chain is built from TRBV7-2 and TRBJ2-3, with TRBD2 matching over 10 bases. Germline V gives CDR1 SGHTA, CDR2 FQGNSA. CDR3 length: 16 amino acids. J gave up 5 bases and V 2 bases, and 7 bases lay outside the gene matches. The CDR3 sequence is CASSLSLAGSGDTQYF. DNA for the CDR3: TGTGCCAGCAGCTTATCACTAGCGGGAAGCGGAGATACGCAGTATTTT.

This chain joins TRBV6-5 and TRBJ2-3, with TRBD2 as a possible D gene (5 bases). This CDR3 comprises 17 residues. Germline V lookup: CDR1 MNHEY, CDR2 SVGAGI. The germline V and J ends were trimmed by 1 base and 1 base, with 15 bases remaining between them. This CDR3 reads CASSYYWTGRRTDTQYF. CDR3 nucleotides: TGTGCCAGCAGTTACTACTGGACTGGCCGCCGCACAGATACGCAGTATTTT.

This chain joins TRBV15 and TRBJ2-2, with D possibly called TRBD1 or TRBD2 (5 bases each). This CDR3 spans 14 amino acids. Per germline, CDR1 LNHNV and CDR2 YYDKDF (reference sequence). Trimming took 4 bases from V and 5 from J, leaving 11 bases between them. In DNA, the CDR3 is TGTGCCACCAGCAACAAGGGGAGAACCGGGGAGCTGTTTTTT. It is translated as CATSNKGRTGELFF.

The CDR3 sequence is CASSPSTGAGEKLFF. CDR3 nucleotide sequence: TGTGCCAGCTCACCCTCGACAGGGGCAGGTGAAAAACTGTTTTTT. The V call is TRBV18, the J call TRBJ1-4, with TRBD1 matching over 8 bases. Unmatched junction bases numbered 7, after V lost 3 bases and J lost 7 bases. This CDR3 comprises 15 residues. Germline values: CDR1 KGHSH, CDR2 LQKENI.

The rearrangement joins TRBV5-1 to TRBJ1-6; D remains ambiguous. V gave up 2 bases and J gave up 8 bases, with 23 bases separating them. Germline V gene sequence: CDR1 SGHRS, CDR2 YFSETQ. The CDR3 covers 18 residues. CDR3 in amino acids: CASSFGGPGPGRDSPLHF. The CDR3 DNA reads as TGCGCCAGCAGCTTCGGTGGGCCAGGCCCCGGGCGTGATTCACCCCTCCACTTT.

In this sample, this clonotype turned up a few times. The chain recombines TRBV20-1 with TRBJ2-7; 11 nucleotides line up with TRBD2. The CDR3 loop spans 15 amino acids. Trimming cost V 6 bases and J 1 base; bases outside gene matches: 8. CDR1 and CDR2 (germline): DFQATT, SNEGSKA (reference sequence). The CDR3 nucleotides are TGCAGTGCGGTTAGACTAGCGGGGTTATCCTACGAGCAGTACTTC. It encodes CSAVRLAGLSYEQYF.

The V call is TRBV15, the J call TRBJ1-1, with D perhaps TRBD1 (5 bases). In germline, CDR1 is LNHNV, CDR2 YYDKDF (reference sequence). This CDR3 has 17 residues. The ends were cut back, 6 bases at V and 3 bases at J, with 23 bases in the middle. The CDR3, as DNA: TGTGCCACCAGGCTCTCGGACCTGCATCGCAGGGACACTGAAGCTTTCTTT. It yields the protein CATRLSDLHRRDTEAFF.

The V gene is TRBV7-3, the J gene TRBJ2-3; TRBD2 matches at 7 bases. Germline-derived CDR1 and CDR2 are SGHTA and FQGTGA. CDR3 length: 15 residues. Trimming removed 6 bases from V and 1 base from J; junction bases left unmatched: 7. The CDR3 reads CASSTGGDGTDTQYF. The CDR3, as DNA: TGTGCCAGCAGTACGGGAGGTGATGGCACAGATACGCAGTATTTT.

Comment on this clonotype: One base away lies a much larger clone, so this may be a sequencing read error. This sequence joins TRBV28 and TRBJ2-7; no clear D. CDR1 and CDR2 (germline): MDHEN, SYDVKM. This CDR3 comprises 12 residues. Trimming shortened V by 8 bases and J by 2 bases, and 10 bases separated the two germline ends. The CDR3: CASEARPYEQYF. CDR3 DNA: TGTGCCAGCGAAGCTCGCCCCTACGAGCAGTACTTC. The full variable domain, its missing parts supplied by reference TRBV28 and TRBJ2-7, is DVKVTQSSRYLVKRTGEKVFLECVQDMDHENMFWYRQDPGLGLRLIYFSYDVKMKEKGDIPEGYSVSREKKERFSLILESASTNQTSMYLCASEARPYEQYFGPGTRLTVT.

This clonotype is a singleton in its sample. This chain uses TRBV6-2 or TRBV6-3 with TRBJ2-7; a possible D gene is TRBD2 (6 bases). CDR1 is MNHEY and CDR2 is SVGEGT in the germline V gene. This CDR3 is built from 14 residues. The V end was cut by 5 bases, the J end by 7 bases, with 18 bases between. The CDR3 sequence is CASSPTSRVGEQYF. As DNA, the CDR3 is TGTGCCAGCAGTCCTACTAGCAGGGTCGGGGAGCAGTACTTC.

In this sample, this clonotype turned up a few times. This rearrangement joins TRBV5-1 to TRBJ2-2; TRBD2 aligns across 10 bases. J gave up 1 base and V 2 bases, and 5 bases lay outside the gene matches. Germline values: CDR1 SGHRS, CDR2 YFSETQ. The CDR3 is made up of 17 amino acids. CDR3 loop: CASSFSSGSLNTGELFF. CDR3 bases: TGCGCCAGCAGCTTCTCTAGCGGGAGCTTGAACACCGGGGAGCTGTTTTTT.

The gene calls are TRBV12-3 or TRBV12-4 and TRBJ1-2, with D uncertain. Trimming stripped 0 bases from V and 4 bases from J, with 12 bases between. This CDR3 has 15 residues. The CDR3 protein is CASSLAFGPGYGYTF. CDR3 in DNA: TGTGCCAGCAGTTTAGCATTCGGACCTGGCTATGGCTACACCTTC.

The chain has TRBV29-1 and TRBJ2-1; unclear D gene. The V end was cut by 1 base, the J end by 2 bases, with 3 bases between. Looked up from germline, CDR1 is SQVTM and CDR2 is ANQGSEA. The CDR3 totals 12 residues. CDR3 residues: CSVEVPYNEQFF. The CDR3 DNA is TGCAGCGTTGAAGTCCCCTACAATGAGCAGTTCTTC.